This T cell receptor beta chain derives from a study of beta chain features in type 1 diabetes. Study-level findings and limits: A potential influence of HLA type upon TCRB rearrangement remained unresolved herein. TCRB CDR3 length was moderately but significantly reduced in all four CD4+ subsets of Type 1 diabetes patients.

Germline CDR1 SEHNR, CDR2 FQNEAQ (reference sequence). V gave up 4 bases and J gave up 2 bases, with 21 bases separating them. The CDR3 runs 17 residues. This clone was found a few times. Its specificity is unknown. Isolated RNA was reverse transcribed in full, so expressed TCRB transcripts were sequenced. TCRdb keeps only in-frame clones here, not all; method: immunoSEQ multiplex PCR. This table has roughly 700,000 clones, roughly an eighth appearing once. The chain couples TRBV7-9 to TRBJ2-7, with D possibly being TRBD1 (6 bases). The sequenced material came from naive CD4+ T cells from blood. The TCR was taken from a man between 18 and 29 years old with type 1 diabetes. This CDR3 is CASSSRGQQGSTYEQYF. CDR3 sequence (DNA): TGTGCCAGCAGCTCCCGAGGACAGCAAGGTTCCACCTACGAGCAGTACTTC. The full variable domain, rest sourced from reference TRBV7-9 and TRBJ2-7, is DTGVSQNPRHKITKRGQNVTFRCDPISEHNRLYWYRQTLGQGPEFLTYFQNEAQLEKSRLLSDRFSAERPKGSFSTLEIQRTEQGDSAMYLCASSSRGQQGSTYEQYFGPGTRLTVT.